This entry describes one T cell receptor (beta chain). Its antigen is not known. Some clones are missing from TCRdb's copy, which holds only in-frame ones; the method was immunoSEQ multiplex PCR. The data show around 10,000 clones, with about 62% seen just once and about 9.1% held by the top ten. These data are taken from a study of tumor-infiltrating lymphocytes in localized non-small cell lung cancer. Findings of the study overall: Available tissue quantity limited TCR sequencing to a patient subset. No link was found between tumor T-cell fraction and recurrence-free survival. Immunotypes IM1 and IM2 had similar TCR-derived T-cell fractions.

Germline assignment: CDR1 SGHRS and CDR2 YFSETQ. The CDR3 spans 16 residues. The V segment lost 4 bases and the J segment 6 bases; nucleotides outside the gene matches: 9. The sample consisted of lung tumor tissue. The TCR comes from a human donor with non-small cell lung cancer. The chain couples TRBV5-1 to TRBJ2-3; 12 positions match TRBD2. The CDR3 DNA reads TGCGCCAGCAGCAACGGACTAGCGGGGACCGAGGATACGCAGTATTTT. Its protein is CASSNGLAGTEDTQYF.